Below are 22 T cell receptor beta chains sequenced from a single sample in a study of blood T cell repertoires in COVID-19. Profiling relied on immunoSEQ multiplex PCR, and the TCRdb table lists in-frame clones only, not all of them. The sample comprises about 25,000 clones, 81% of which are singletons, and over 6% rests with the top ten. Source material: peripheral blood. The receptors here all came from a man between 70 and 80 years old with acute or convalescent COVID-19.

CDR3 bases: TGTGCCAGCAGCTTGAGGACTAGCGGGGGAGCCTACAATGAGCAGTTCTTC. It specifies CASSLRTSGGAYNEQFF. The chain employs TRBV5-4 and TRBJ2-1; 13 bases are a match to TRBD2. The CDR3 has 17 residues. The ends lost 1 base at V and 2 bases at J; junction bases unmatched: 3. Germline values: CDR1 SGHNT, CDR2 YYREEE (reference sequence).

The chain links TRBV29-1 to TRBJ2-7; D call uncertain. The V end was cut by 3 bases, the J end by 0 bases, with 12 bases between. Germline V gives CDR1 SQVTM, CDR2 ANQGSEA. The CDR3 totals 14 residues. The CDR3 loop reads CSVDGSSGSYEQYF. Here the CDR3 DNA reads TGCAGCGTTGATGGTTCCTCGGGCTCCTACGAGCAGTACTTC.

V is TRBV7-3 and J is TRBJ2-1, with D unresolved. Germline V gene sequence: CDR1 SGHTA, CDR2 FQGTGA. CDR3 size: 13 residues. The V gene lost 1 base and the J gene lost 10 bases, with 11 bases spanning the gap. The CDR3 region is CASSLITESEQFF. The CDR3 DNA is TGTGCCAGCAGCTTAATTACGGAGTCCGAGCAGTTCTTC. The full variable domain, its missing parts supplied by reference TRBV7-3 and TRBJ2-1, is GAGVSQTPSNKVTEKGKYVELRCDPISGHTALYWYRQSLGQGPEFLIYFQGTGAADDSGLPNDRFFAVRPEGSVSTLKIQRTERGDSAVYLCASSLITESEQFFGPGTRLTVL.

A word on this clone: The sample contains more than one DNA sequence encoding this CDR3. The chain links TRBV19 to TRBJ1-2; no clear D gene. Germline V gene lookup returns CDR1 LNHDA and CDR2 SQIVND (reference sequence). This CDR3 is 11 amino acids long. Trimming removed 6 bases from V and 2 bases from J, with 4 bases in between. In nucleotides, the CDR3 is TGTGCCAGTAGCAGAAACTATGGCTACACCTTC. Translating it yields CASSRNYGYTF.

There are a few counts of this clone. The V call is TRBV5-6, the J call TRBJ1-5; the match to TRBD1 covers 7 bases. This CDR3 contains 16 residues. The germline gives CDR1 SGHDT, CDR2 YYEEEE. Germline trimming cut 1 base from V and 2 bases from J; bases unmatched to any gene: 6. CDR3 region: CASSLKAGGRNQPQHF. Here the CDR3 DNA reads TGTGCCAGCAGCTTGAAGGCAGGGGGGCGCAATCAGCCCCAGCATTTT.

This clone was counted between two and nine times. The chain recombines TRBV9 with TRBJ2-1, with 7 bases that match TRBD2. The CDR3 is made up of 15 amino acids. Trimming took 0 bases from V and 4 from J; bases not matched to a gene: 4. Looked up from germline, CDR1 is SGDLS and CDR2 is YYNGEE. Written as DNA, the CDR3 is TGTGCCAGCAGCGTAGGACTAGCCCAGTACAATGAGCAGTTCTTC. It translates to CASSVGLAQYNEQFF.

The CDR3 coding sequence is TGTGCCAGCAGCGCGACAGCTCATAGCAATCAGCCCCAGCATTTT. Its translation: CASSATAHSNQPQHF. The V gene is TRBV6-5, the J gene TRBJ1-5, with a tentative D call TRBD1 (5 bases). The CDR3 has 15 amino acids. In germline, CDR1 is MNHEY, CDR2 SVGAGI. Between the trimmed V and J ends, which lost 6 bases and 0 bases, there was a span of 12 bases.

This clone was seen a few times. The chain has TRBV12-5 and TRBJ2-2; the D gene is possibly TRBD1 (6 bases). Germline V CDR1 and CDR2: LGHNT, FRNRAP. CDR3 size: 15 residues. V gave up 3 bases and J gave up 3 bases, with 11 bases separating them. The CDR3 loop reads CASGFGRGDTGELFF. CDR3 coding DNA: TGTGCTAGTGGTTTCGGCAGGGGCGACACCGGGGAGCTGTTTTTT.

This clone was seen a few times. The rearrangement joins TRBV7-9 to TRBJ2-5, with D possibly TRBD1 on 6 matching bases. The CDR3 totals 14 residues. The germline V gene encodes CDR1 SEHNR and CDR2 FQNEAQ (reference sequence). With 2 bases removed from V and 7 bases from J, the gap between germline ends came to 14 bases. DNA for the CDR3: TGTGCCAGCAGCTTAACCTCCGAAGGGGGGACCCAGTACTTC. It translates to CASSLTSEGGTQYF.

This chain joins TRBV19 and TRBJ2-7, with D perhaps matching TRBD1 (5 bases). The CDR3 extends over 14 amino acids. Germline CDR1 reads LNHDA; CDR2 reads SQIVND (reference sequence). The V gene lost 8 bases and the J gene lost 0 bases, with 14 bases spanning the gap. The CDR3 coding sequence is TGTGCCAGTCGAGTTGGACATAACTCCTACGAGCAGTACTTC. It codes for CASRVGHNSYEQYF.

The chain couples TRBV6-5 to TRBJ2-2, with TRBD1 matching over 7 bases. The CDR3 spans 14 residues. CDR1 and CDR2 (germline): MNHEY, SVGAGI. Trimming at V came to 8 bases and at J to 9 bases, leaving 12 bases not matched to a gene. The CDR3 protein is CASGGGQVPRELFF. DNA for the CDR3: TGTGCCAGCGGGGGTGGACAGGTGCCCCGGGAGCTGTTTTTT.

V and J are TRBV18 and TRBJ2-2; 9 positions agree with TRBD1. Germline V gene sequence: CDR1 KGHSH, CDR2 LQKENI. CDR3 length: 14 residues. Trimming cost V 2 bases and J 5 bases; bases outside gene matches: 0. CDR3 nucleotide sequence: TGTGCCAGCTCACCAGGACAGGGGACCGGGGAGCTGTTTTTT. It is translated as CASSPGQGTGELFF.

The CDR3 DNA sequence: TGCGCCAGCAGCTTGATCTTAATCCGGGACAGCAACACTGAAGCTTTCTTT. It specifies CASSLILIRDSNTEAFF. The chain is built from TRBV5-1 and TRBJ1-1, with 7 bases lining up with TRBD1. The ends lost 1 base at V and 2 bases at J; junction bases unmatched: 11. In germline, CDR1 is SGHRS, CDR2 YFSETQ. This CDR3 comprises 17 residues.

The chain combines TRBV27 with TRBJ2-7; the match to TRBD2 covers 9 bases. Germline loops: CDR1 MNHEY, CDR2 SMNVEV (reference sequence). This CDR3 has 16 amino acids. Trimming cost V 6 bases and J 6 bases; bases outside gene matches: 15. The CDR3 protein is CASSTLRIAGVVEQYF. CDR3 DNA: TGTGCCAGCAGCACGCTCCGCATAGCGGGAGTGGTCGAGCAGTACTTC.

The table lists this clone with a few counts. This rearrangement joins TRBV4-1 to TRBJ2-3, with D perhaps matching TRBD2 (6 bases). The CDR3 is 16 residues long. Germline values: CDR1 MGHRA, CDR2 YSYEKL. Trimming took off 0 bases at V and 3 bases at J, with 13 bases between the two ends. The CDR3 sequence: CASSQEGGSWTDTQYF. The CDR3 nucleotides read TGCGCCAGCAGCCAAGAGGGGGGTTCCTGGACAGATACGCAGTATTTT.

On this clone: Since no conserved phenylalanine or tryptophan closes the CDR3, a read error is the likely cause. It is unclear where the CDR3 begins or ends on the DNA, so no DNA is shown, and the CDR3 is as TCRdb lists it. This CDR3 is CASSSGTEG. V gene TRBV11-3 combines with J gene TRBJ2-3; the D call of TRBD1 is as the table states it, not checked on the DNA. Germline V gene data show CDR1 as SGHNT and CDR2 as YENEEA. The CDR3 has 9 residues if both end residues are counted.

The chain links TRBV10-3 to TRBJ1-5; weak D call: TRBD1 (5 bases). CDR1 and CDR2 from the germline V gene are ENHRY and SYGVKD. V was pared by 6 bases and J by 7 bases, with 13 bases between. The CDR3 sequence is 13 residues long. This chain's CDR3 is CAISSWGDQPQHF. In DNA, the CDR3 is TGTGCCATCAGCTCCTGGGGGGACCAGCCCCAGCATTTT.

This clone was seen a single time. CDR3 sequence reads: CASSRGSGNTIYF. DNA of the CDR3: TGCGCCAGCAGCAGGGGCTCTGGAAACACCATATATTTT. The chain has TRBV5-1 and TRBJ1-3; D perhaps matches TRBD1 (5 bases). With 4 bases removed from V and 0 bases from J, the gap between germline ends came to 5 bases. The CDR3 spans 13 residues. The V gene's germline CDR1 is SGHRS and CDR2 YFSETQ.

This clone was counted once. The CDR3 is CASSPGLAGVTQYF. CDR3 coding DNA: TGCGCCAGCAGCCCTGGACTAGCGGGAGTGACCCAGTACTTC. This sequence joins TRBV5-1 and TRBJ2-5; 13 bases fit TRBD2. The ends lost 4 bases at V and 7 bases at J; junction bases unmatched: 4. The germline CDR1 and CDR2 sequences are SGHRS and YFSETQ. The CDR3 totals 14 residues.

V and J are TRBV3-1 (or the pseudogene TRBV3-2) and TRBJ1-6; 7 bases agree with TRBD1. V dropped 1 base and J dropped 7; count of bases not matched to a gene: 4. The germline V gene has CDR1 LGHDT and CDR2 YNNKEL (reference sequence). The CDR3 loop spans 15 amino acids. The CDR3 sequence: CASSQVSGGNSPLHF. CDR3 sequence (DNA): TGTGCCAGCAGCCAAGTCTCAGGGGGGAATTCACCCCTCCACTTT.

V is TRBV2 and J is TRBJ1-2; D gene ambiguous. V was trimmed by 6 bases and J by 6 bases, leaving 14 bases between them. Germline V lookup: CDR1 SNHLY, CDR2 FYNNEI. This CDR3 contains 13 residues. CDR3 sequence: CASSQETQNGYTF. The CDR3 region has the DNA TGTGCCAGCAGCCAAGAGACTCAGAATGGCTACACCTTC.

The V call is TRBV3-1 (or the pseudogene TRBV3-2), the J call TRBJ2-7; no definite D call. The germline gives CDR1 LGHDT, CDR2 YNNKEL (reference sequence). This CDR3 is built from 12 residues. V dropped 4 bases and J dropped 2 bases, with 6 bases sitting between them. The CDR3: CASSRATYEQYF. DNA for the CDR3: TGTGCCAGCAGCCGGGCAACCTACGAGCAGTACTTC.